Detailed here is one TCR beta chain. This clonotype has at least ten counts. Which antigen it targets is not known. No base-level quality is on record; no much larger clone is a single base apart. Stable Graves' hyperthyroidism was defined as no progression to ophthalmopathy during 18 months of follow-up. Hyperthyroidism patients were newly diagnosed, had a disease duration of under 2 months, and were aged 18 to 65 years. The study excluded patients with uncontrolled infections, other autoimmune diseases, pregnancy or lactation. Diagnoses were established on the basis of clinical symptoms, serum thyroxine and TRAb, thyroid ultrasound, and orbital computed tomography. Ficoll-Paque density gradient centrifugation was used to isolate PBMCs from approximately 11 ml of fresh peripheral blood. Total RNA was extracted with Trizol reagent, and quality was checked on an Agilent 2100 Bioanalyzer. The TCR beta CDR3 regions were amplified from RNA transcripts. A first-round RT-PCR of the TCR CDR3 used the HTBI primer set with the Qiagen OneStep RT-PCR kit. The libraries were constructed in a second round of multiplex PCR and then size-selected and purified. Paired-end sequencing of the libraries was performed with 100 bp reads on an Illumina HiSeq2000. In the source study's methods: SOAPnuke was used to process the raw data, removing reads that contained adapters or uncalled bases, had a mean Phred below 15, or lacked an exact match to the constant primer or identifier. COPE v1.2.5 was used to merge high-quality paired reads, and clonotypes were defined as unique nucleotide sequences. MiTCR v1.1 was used to align clonotypes to the IMGT TRBV, TRBD and TRBJ reference segments. Only V-J combinations with frequency above 0.0001, covering roughly 99% of repertoires, were analysed. A TCS score was defined as the ratio between F50 (clonal expansion) and ExV (chaos), using BLOSUM62-based TCRdist between CDR3 peptides within each V-J. Welch's t-statistics and random forest reduced 500 to 550 V-J features to roughly 13, which were used in a naive Bayes classifier (R e1071). TCRdb took the public reads, trimmed them with fastp at Q25, ran MiXCR for clone calling and kept in-frame beta chains. One record per CDR3 amino acid sequence lists the most common genes and DNA. TCRdb's processing, not the authors', yielded these V and J calls. Present in this sample are about 360,000 distinct CDR3 sequences, about 13% of which were seen just once. 9.2% of the sample is in the top ten clones.

The entry originates in a study of T cells in Graves' hyperthyroidism and ophthalmopathy (dated by TCRdb to 2018 to 2020). Describing the broader study: Peripheral blood was sampled at the time of initial diagnosis, prior to any treatment. A discovery cohort of around 100 patients, about 43 with Graves' ophthalmopathy and under 60 with stable Graves' hyperthyroidism, was used to find distinguishing TCR V-J signatures. Whether ophthalmopathy could be predicted prospectively was tested in an independent validation cohort made up of 18 to 20 hyperthyroidism patients plus 17 patients who later progressed to ophthalmopathy. For training and testing, the 100 or so patients in the discovery cohort were randomly divided in a 7:3 ratio. Thyroid tissue and blood T-cell repertoires from about six Graves' hyperthyroidism patients were also compared in the study. Once sampling was done, hyperthyroidism patients were given methimazole at a starting dose of 30 mg daily, whereas ophthalmopathy patients were given high-dose intravenous methylprednisolone. According to the paper, TCR Vbeta CDR3 sequencing was carried out on roughly 130 peripheral blood samples, which came from about 45 ophthalmopathy, approximately 78 hyperthyroidism and some 17 progressor patients. Broader findings and caveats from the paper: In validation, the model predicted progression to ophthalmopathy with approximately 70% sensitivity and around 72% specificity, a median of about six months before onset. A model built on a 13 V-J signature distinguished ophthalmopathy from stable hyperthyroidism, reaching 87.88% sensitivity and about 81% specificity in cross-validation and 80%/75% in testing. Most expanded thyroid clonotypes (frequency above 0.001) were also detected in blood, a finding suggesting that blood repertoires may reflect thyroid immune responses. Sample size was not statistically predetermined, and blinding of investigators to group allocation was not performed.

V is clipped by 6 bases and J by 4 bases, and the sequence between their germline boundaries is 18 bases long. The CDR3, cysteine through phenylalanine, is 15 amino acids long. This entry keeps only the CDR3 DNA: 45 bases, framed from base 1. CDR1 and CDR2 are drawn from the germline V gene (reference sequence): MNHEY, SMNVEV. The clonotype was recovered from a woman aged 18-29 years with Graves' hyperthyroidism. Sequencing input: blood. The chain links TRBV27 with TRBJ1-1, with a weak D call of TRBD1 (6 bases match). The DNA sequence is as follows: TGTGCCAGCAGCCAGACCAAGGGGGGAAGCACTGAAGCTTTCTTT. Its protein product is CASSQTKGGSTEAFF.